This T cell receptor (beta chain) was found in a study of T cell repertoires in cytomegalovirus infection. Overall study: Recently identified HLA-C-restricted and well-studied HLA-B-restricted CMV epitopes were used. Matching HLA type, along with CMV infection, was indicated by public TCR beta signatures.

TCRdb analysed the reads with MiXCR anew, one entry per CDR3 protein. The sample carries 600,000 to 700,000 distinct CDR3 sequences, 30% to 35% recorded once. The CDR3 sequence is 15 residues long. With 5 bases removed from V and 2 bases from J, the gap between germline ends came to 16 bases. The germline gives CDR1 SGHTA, CDR2 FQGNSA. On this clonotype: The antigen is unknown.

This sequence was found in a human donor in good health (CMV status not recorded). Some clones in this sample may be carry-over from other donors' samples. The sample consisted of cultured PBMCs, taken from culture after CMV antigen stimulation. The J gene is TRBJ2-7, the V gene TRBV7-2; TRBD1 is a possible D gene (6 bases). CDR3 sequence reads: CASSPGQRSTYEQYF. CDR3 DNA: TGTGCCAGCAGCCCTGGACAGAGGTCGACCTACGAGCAGTACTTC. Combining the CDR3 with reference TRBV7-2 and TRBJ2-7 gives the whole variable domain GAGVSQSPSNKVTEKGKDVELRCDPISGHTALYWYRQSLGQGLEFLIYFQGNSAPDKSGLPSDRFSAERTGGSVSTLTIQRTQQEDSAVYLCASSPGQRSTYEQYFGPGTRLTVT.